The rows below give T cell receptor beta chains drawn from one sample of a study of CD8 T cells in ankylosing spondylitis. From the 5' RACE reads, TCRdb called clonotypes with MiXCR, one entry per CDR3 protein. The table has around 430,000 distinct CDR3 sequences, more than 15% seen once; the top ten hold approximately 0.97%. Source material: blood, either unsorted or a sorted T cell fraction (not recorded which). Receptor source: a male donor with ankylosing spondylitis. Each CDR3 is given with its conserved first and last residue. Fields, in order: V gene, D gene, clone size, J gene, CDR3 protein, CDR3 DNA. The D gene is left open where the match is weak. Not every row has a clone size; where given, it reads once, few, many or a size class.

v_gene: TRBV3-1; d_gene: TRBD2; abundance: NA; j_gene: TRBJ2-3; CDR3aa: CASSLLLAGGLTDTQYF; CDR3nt: TGTGCCAGCAGCCTCCTACTAGCGGGGGGCCTCACAGATACGCAGTATTTT
v_gene: TRBV29-1; d_gene: TRBD2; abundance: NA; j_gene: TRBJ2-3; CDR3aa: CSAGGTRANTQYF; CDR3nt: TGCAGCGCTGGAGGGACTAGGGCAAATACGCAGTATTTT
v_gene: TRBV13; d_gene: TRBD1; abundance: few; j_gene: TRBJ2-7; CDR3aa: CASSPISTGGRYEQYF; CDR3nt: TGTGCCAGCAGCCCGATTTCGACAGGGGGTCGATACGAGCAGTACTTC
v_gene: TRBV6-5; d_gene: TRBD1; abundance: few; j_gene: TRBJ1-2; CDR3aa: CASSYSFRGGGYTF; CDR3nt: TGTGCCAGCAGTTACTCTTTTCGAGGGGGCGGCTACACCTTC
v_gene: TRBV6-5; d_gene: TRBD1; abundance: few; j_gene: TRBJ1-2; CDR3aa: CASSYSTGSGYTF; CDR3nt: TGTGCCAGCAGTTACTCGACAGGGTCCGGCTACACCTTC
v_gene: TRBV7-2; d_gene: NA; abundance: few; j_gene: TRBJ1-5; CDR3aa: CASSLGAGMGQPQHF; CDR3nt: TGTGCCAGCAGCTTAGGGGCAGGGATGGGTCAGCCCCAGCATTTT
v_gene: TRBV12-3/TRBV12-4; d_gene: TRBD1; abundance: few; j_gene: TRBJ2-5; CDR3aa: CASSLGVRGRVETQYF; CDR3nt: TGTGCCAGCAGTTTAGGTGTAAGGGGGCGCGTAGAGACCCAGTACTTC
v_gene: TRBV20-1; d_gene: TRBD1; abundance: NA; j_gene: TRBJ1-5; CDR3aa: CSARPGQGSNQPQHF; CDR3nt: TGCAGTGCTAGACCGGGACAGGGGAGCAATCAGCCCCAGCATTTT
v_gene: TRBV6-2/TRBV6-3; d_gene: TRBD2; abundance: NA; j_gene: TRBJ2-1; CDR3aa: CAGGERSWGEQFF; CDR3nt: TGTGCCGGGGGGGAGCGCTCCTGGGGTGAGCAGTTCTTC
v_gene: TRBV6-2/TRBV6-3; d_gene: NA; abundance: few; j_gene: TRBJ2-7; CDR3aa: CASSSLHGGTQGEQYF; CDR3nt: TGTGCCAGCAGTAGCCTTCACGGCGGGACCCAAGGCGAGCAGTACTTC
v_gene: TRBV4-3; d_gene: NA; abundance: NA; j_gene: TRBJ2-3; CDR3aa: CASSRARGKAQYF; CDR3nt: TGCGCCAGCAGCCGGGCTAGGGGGAAAGCGCAGTATTTT
v_gene: TRBV12-3/TRBV12-4; d_gene: NA; abundance: few; j_gene: TRBJ1-2; CDR3aa: CASSLVGIAVNYGYTF; CDR3nt: TGTGCCAGCAGTTTGGTGGGTATAGCCGTGAACTATGGCTACACCTTC
v_gene: TRBV6-5; d_gene: NA; abundance: NA; j_gene: TRBJ2-5; CDR3aa: CASTDRSKTQYF; CDR3nt: TGTGCCAGCACCGACAGATCGAAGACCCAGTACTTC
v_gene: TRBV11-1; d_gene: TRBD2; abundance: few; j_gene: TRBJ2-1; CDR3aa: CASSPSASSGSRSYNEQFF; CDR3nt: TGTGCCAGCAGCCCCTCGGCCTCTAGCGGGAGTAGGTCCTACAATGAGCAGTTCTTC
v_gene: TRBV6-2/TRBV6-3; d_gene: TRBD2; abundance: few; j_gene: TRBJ2-1; CDR3aa: CASSTGLAGPNEQFF; CDR3nt: TGTGCCAGCAGTACGGGACTAGCAGGACCCAATGAGCAGTTCTTC
v_gene: TRBV4-2; d_gene: TRBD2; abundance: NA; j_gene: TRBJ2-1; CDR3aa: CASSQAVSGGAYNEQFF; CDR3nt: TGTGCCAGCAGCCAAGCGGTTAGCGGGGGGGCCTACAATGAGCAGTTCTTC
v_gene: TRBV7-2; d_gene: NA; abundance: NA; j_gene: TRBJ1-2; CDR3aa: CASSLFHGPGTTGYTF; CDR3nt: TGTGCCAGCAGCTTATTTCACGGGCCGGGGACCACCGGCTACACCTTC
v_gene: TRBV5-6; d_gene: TRBD1; abundance: NA; j_gene: TRBJ2-7; CDR3aa: CASSFGDSYYEQYF; CDR3nt: TGTGCCAGCAGCTTCGGGGACAGCTACTACGAGCAGTACTTC
v_gene: TRBV27; d_gene: TRBD2; abundance: NA; j_gene: TRBJ2-5; CDR3aa: CASSLGVGLAGKETQYF; CDR3nt: TGTGCCAGCAGTTTAGGCGTCGGGCTAGCGGGAAAGGAGACCCAGTACTTC
v_gene: TRBV7-2; d_gene: NA; abundance: few; j_gene: TRBJ2-3; CDR3aa: CASSQVTPRISTDTQYF; CDR3nt: TGTGCCAGCAGCCAAGTTACCCCACGTATTAGCACAGATACGCAGTATTTT
v_gene: TRBV27; d_gene: NA; abundance: few; j_gene: TRBJ2-7; CDR3aa: CASSFRGAQGNEQYF; CDR3nt: TGTGCCAGCAGTTTCCGGGGGGCTCAGGGGAACGAGCAGTACTTC
v_gene: TRBV20-1; d_gene: TRBD1; abundance: NA; j_gene: TRBJ1-6; CDR3aa: CSAVSGTGRNSPLHF; CDR3nt: TGCAGTGCTGTGTCCGGGACAGGGCGTAATTCACCCCTCCACTTT
v_gene: TRBV5-6; d_gene: NA; abundance: few; j_gene: TRBJ1-2; CDR3aa: CASTPGLAPNYGYTF; CDR3nt: TGTGCCAGCACCCCGGGACTCGCGCCCAACTATGGCTACACCTTC
v_gene: TRBV12-3/TRBV12-4; d_gene: NA; abundance: few; j_gene: TRBJ2-3; CDR3aa: CASSFYTGSDTQYF; CDR3nt: TGTGCCAGCAGTTTCTACACCGGGTCAGATACGCAGTATTTT
v_gene: TRBV15; d_gene: NA; abundance: few; j_gene: TRBJ1-2; CDR3aa: CATSREGVGGYTF; CDR3nt: TGTGCCACCAGCAGAGAGGGGGTTGGTGGCTACACCTTC
v_gene: TRBV7-9; d_gene: NA; abundance: many; j_gene: TRBJ1-5; CDR3aa: CASSGGRGSNQPQHF; CDR3nt: TGTGCCAGCAGCGGCGGGAGAGGTAGCAATCAGCCCCAGCATTTT
v_gene: TRBV11-2; d_gene: NA; abundance: few; j_gene: TRBJ1-2; CDR3aa: CASSPRGSGGVYGYTF; CDR3nt: TGTGCCAGCAGCCCCAGGGGCAGCGGCGGGGTCTATGGCTACACCTTC
v_gene: TRBV20-1; d_gene: NA; abundance: NA; j_gene: TRBJ2-7; CDR3aa: CSAREGSGAYEQYF; CDR3nt: TGCAGTGCTAGAGAGGGTAGCGGAGCCTACGAGCAGTACTTC
v_gene: TRBV20-1; d_gene: NA; abundance: few; j_gene: TRBJ2-1; CDR3aa: CSAEPDNEQFF; CDR3nt: TGCAGTGCCGAACCCGACAATGAGCAGTTCTTC
v_gene: TRBV7-2; d_gene: TRBD1; abundance: few; j_gene: TRBJ1-5; CDR3aa: CASSDPGFQGAAQPQHF; CDR3nt: TGTGCCAGCAGCGACCCAGGGTTCCAGGGGGCCGCTCAGCCCCAGCATTTT
v_gene: TRBV5-1; d_gene: TRBD2; abundance: NA; j_gene: TRBJ2-3; CDR3aa: CASSLRPTSGSADTQYF; CDR3nt: TGCGCCAGCAGCTTGCGCCCGACTAGCGGGAGCGCAGATACGCAGTATTTT
v_gene: TRBV9; d_gene: NA; abundance: NA; j_gene: TRBJ1-1; CDR3aa: CASSVAPLQGTEAFF; CDR3nt: TGTGCCAGCAGCGTAGCTCCCCTGCAGGGGACTGAAGCTTTCTTT
v_gene: TRBV10-3; d_gene: NA; abundance: few; j_gene: TRBJ2-7; CDR3aa: CAISVQGGYEQYF; CDR3nt: TGTGCCATCAGTGTACAGGGTGGGTACGAGCAGTACTTC
v_gene: TRBV14; d_gene: NA; abundance: few; j_gene: TRBJ2-1; CDR3aa: CASSLDISSYNEQFF; CDR3nt: TGTGCCAGCAGCCTGGACATAAGCTCATACAATGAGCAGTTCTTC
v_gene: TRBV10-3; d_gene: NA; abundance: few; j_gene: TRBJ2-1; CDR3aa: CAIQKQAYNEQFF; CDR3nt: TGTGCCATCCAAAAGCAGGCCTACAATGAGCAGTTCTTC
v_gene: TRBV12-3/TRBV12-4; d_gene: TRBD1; abundance: few; j_gene: TRBJ1-2; CDR3aa: CASGQGLYYGYTF; CDR3nt: TGTGCCAGCGGACAGGGCCTTTACTATGGCTACACCTTC
v_gene: TRBV10-1; d_gene: NA; abundance: NA; j_gene: TRBJ1-6; CDR3aa: CASSPAGNSPLHF; CDR3nt: TGCGCCAGCAGCCCCGCTGGAAATTCACCCCTCCACTTT
v_gene: TRBV11-2; d_gene: NA; abundance: NA; j_gene: TRBJ2-3; CDR3aa: CASSFEAGTINTDTQYF; CDR3nt: TGTGCCAGCAGCTTCGAAGCCGGGACGATTAACACAGATACGCAGTATTTT
v_gene: TRBV20-1; d_gene: NA; abundance: few; j_gene: TRBJ1-2; CDR3aa: CSAAGGETFNYGYTF; CDR3nt: TGCAGTGCTGCGGGCGGAGAAACGTTCAACTATGGCTACACCTTC
v_gene: TRBV7-9; d_gene: TRBD2; abundance: few; j_gene: TRBJ2-4; CDR3aa: CASSYPGGVVAKNIQYF; CDR3nt: TGTGCCAGCAGCTACCCGGGGGGAGTAGTAGCCAAAAACATTCAGTACTTC
v_gene: TRBV29-1; d_gene: NA; abundance: NA; j_gene: TRBJ1-2; CDR3aa: CSVEIPNGGYTF; CDR3nt: TGCAGCGTTGAGATCCCGAATGGTGGCTACACCTTC
v_gene: TRBV20-1; d_gene: NA; abundance: few; j_gene: TRBJ1-1; CDR3aa: CSARDWGGSLSNTEAFF; CDR3nt: TGCAGTGCTAGAGATTGGGGGGGATCATTGTCGAACACTGAAGCTTTCTTT
v_gene: TRBV6-2/TRBV6-3; d_gene: TRBD2; abundance: few; j_gene: TRBJ2-1; CDR3aa: CASSYFASLAGAYNEQFF; CDR3nt: TGTGCCAGCAGTTACTTCGCTTCCCTAGCGGGAGCGTACAATGAGCAGTTCTTC
v_gene: TRBV28; d_gene: NA; abundance: NA; j_gene: TRBJ2-7; CDR3aa: CASSYPVGTYEQYF; CDR3nt: TGTGCCAGCAGCTACCCAGTAGGTACCTACGAGCAGTACTTC
v_gene: TRBV28; d_gene: TRBD1; abundance: NA; j_gene: TRBJ2-4; CDR3aa: CASSLGTMDRVGPSRSKNIQYF; CDR3nt: TGTGCCAGCAGTTTAGGGACCATGGACAGGGTGGGCCCATCCAGAAGCAAAAACATTCAGTACTTC
v_gene: TRBV27; d_gene: TRBD1; abundance: NA; j_gene: TRBJ2-7; CDR3aa: CASSAGQGGLTYEQYF; CDR3nt: TGTGCCAGCAGTGCAGGACAGGGGGGCCTTACCTACGAGCAGTACTTC
v_gene: TRBV6-1; d_gene: TRBD1; abundance: many; j_gene: TRBJ1-2; CDR3aa: CASRLRQGALGYTF; CDR3nt: TGTGCCAGCAGACTTCGTCAGGGGGCGCTGGGCTACACCTTC
v_gene: TRBV7-9; d_gene: TRBD1; abundance: NA; j_gene: TRBJ1-4; CDR3aa: CASSLGTGGAGEKLFF; CDR3nt: TGTGCCAGCAGCTTAGGAACAGGGGGCGCAGGTGAAAAACTGTTTTTT
v_gene: TRBV29-1; d_gene: NA; abundance: many; j_gene: TRBJ1-5; CDR3aa: CSVAHSPNQPQHF; CDR3nt: TGCAGCGTTGCGCACAGCCCCAATCAGCCCCAGCATTTT
v_gene: TRBV7-9; d_gene: TRBD1; abundance: NA; j_gene: TRBJ1-4; CDR3aa: CASSSTGTGLEKLFF; CDR3nt: TGTGCCAGCAGCTCCACCGGGACAGGTCTCGAAAAACTGTTTTTT
v_gene: TRBV7-3; d_gene: TRBD2; abundance: few; j_gene: TRBJ2-3; CDR3aa: CASSLRVSGMTDTQYF; CDR3nt: TGTGCCAGCAGCTTAAGGGTTAGCGGGATGACAGATACGCAGTATTTT
v_gene: TRBV2; d_gene: NA; abundance: few; j_gene: TRBJ2-7; CDR3aa: CASVRAGDSYEQYF; CDR3nt: TGTGCCAGCGTGAGGGCAGGGGACTCCTACGAGCAGTACTTC
v_gene: TRBV12-3/TRBV12-4; d_gene: TRBD1; abundance: few; j_gene: TRBJ2-7; CDR3aa: CASSKWDRGSREQYF; CDR3nt: TGTGCCAGCAGTAAATGGGACAGGGGGTCACGAGAGCAGTACTTC
v_gene: TRBV18; d_gene: TRBD2; abundance: many; j_gene: TRBJ2-2; CDR3aa: CASSPVSGGTGELFF; CDR3nt: TGTGCCAGCTCACCTGTTTCGGGAGGCACCGGGGAGCTGTTTTTT
v_gene: TRBV7-3; d_gene: TRBD2; abundance: NA; j_gene: TRBJ2-2; CDR3aa: CASSLISVAGNTGELFF; CDR3nt: TGTGCCAGCAGCTTAATATCCGTAGCGGGGAACACCGGGGAGCTGTTTTTT
v_gene: TRBV4-2; d_gene: TRBD1; abundance: many; j_gene: TRBJ1-3; CDR3aa: CASSRGTGAGNTIYF; CDR3nt: TGTGCCAGCAGCCGGGGGACAGGGGCGGGAAACACCATATATTTT
v_gene: TRBV10-3; d_gene: TRBD1; abundance: few; j_gene: TRBJ1-2; CDR3aa: CAITEDRERGYTF; CDR3nt: TGTGCCATCACCGAGGACAGGGAGAGGGGCTACACCTTC
v_gene: TRBV5-1; d_gene: TRBD2; abundance: few; j_gene: TRBJ2-1; CDR3aa: CASSFRTSGRAGNEQFF; CDR3nt: TGCGCCAGCAGCTTCCGGACTAGCGGGAGGGCGGGCAATGAGCAGTTCTTC